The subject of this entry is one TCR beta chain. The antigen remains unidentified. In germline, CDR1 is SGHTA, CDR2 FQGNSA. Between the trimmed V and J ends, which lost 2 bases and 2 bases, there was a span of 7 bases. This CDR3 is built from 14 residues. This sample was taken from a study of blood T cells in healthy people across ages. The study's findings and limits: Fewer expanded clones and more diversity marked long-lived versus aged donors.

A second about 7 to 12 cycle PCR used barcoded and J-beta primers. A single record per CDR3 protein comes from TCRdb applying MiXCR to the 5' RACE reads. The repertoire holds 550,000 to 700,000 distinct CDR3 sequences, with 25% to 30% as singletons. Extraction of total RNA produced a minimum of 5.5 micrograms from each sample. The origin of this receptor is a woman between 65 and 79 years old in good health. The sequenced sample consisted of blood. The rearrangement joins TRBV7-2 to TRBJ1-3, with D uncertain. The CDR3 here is CASSLMGTGNTIYF. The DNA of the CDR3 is TGTGCCAGCAGCTTAATGGGGACTGGAAACACCATATATTTT. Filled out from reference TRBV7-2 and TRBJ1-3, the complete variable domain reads GAGVSQSPSNKVTEKGKDVELRCDPISGHTALYWYRQSLGQGLEFLIYFQGNSAPDKSGLPSDRFSAERTGGSVSTLTIQRTQQEDSAVYLCASSLMGTGNTIYFGEGSWLTVV.